These T cell receptor beta chains were read from a single sample in a study of shared clonotypes between healthy human individuals. Measured with immunoSEQ multiplex PCR; TCRdb has only the in-frame clones, and not every one. The repertoire holds roughly 2 million clones, with 95% as singletons. The sample consisted of naive CD4+ T cells sorted from blood. These receptors were obtained from a young man in good health. CDR3s include the opening cysteine and the closing phenylalanine or tryptophan. The D gene is left open where the match is weak. Only some rows state a clone size, as once, few, many or a class for expanded clones.

J: TRBJ1-3
length: 14
D: NA
V: TRBV18
size: NA
DNA: TGTGCCAGCTCACCACAGAGTGACGGAAACACCATATATTTT
CDR3: CASSPQSDGNTIYF

J: TRBJ2-1
length: 12
D: NA
V: TRBV10-3
size: NA
DNA: TGTGCCATCAGTGTCGGAGATTCGGGGCAGTTCTTC
CDR3: CAISVGDSGQFF

J: TRBJ1-3
length: 12
D: NA
V: TRBV5-6
size: once
DNA: TGTGCCAGCAGCTTTTCCGGAAACACCATATATTTT
CDR3: CASSFSGNTIYF

J: TRBJ1-4
length: 20
D: NA
V: TRBV28
size: NA
DNA: TGTGCCAGCAGTTCCCACGGACAAACACTGCTCCAGGCAACTAATGAAAAACTGTTTTTT
CDR3: CASSSHGQTLLQATNEKLFF

J: TRBJ2-5
length: 13
D: NA
V: TRBV7-2
size: NA
DNA: TGTGCCAGCAGCTTAGAGGACGTGGAGACCCAGTACTTC
CDR3: CASSLEDVETQYF

J: TRBJ2-7
length: 15
D: NA
V: TRBV23-1
size: NA
DNA: TGCGCCAGCAACCCCTCCGGGACAAGAAACCACGAGCAGTACTTC
CDR3: CASNPSGTRNHEQYF

J: TRBJ2-7
length: 14
D: TRBD1
V: TRBV6-5
size: NA
DNA: TGTGCCAGCAGTCGGACAGGGGGTATCTACGAGCAGTACTTC
CDR3: CASSRTGGIYEQYF

J: TRBJ2-2
length: 16
D: NA
V: TRBV18
size: NA
DNA: TGTGCCAGCTCACAAATGCGGACCGCGAACACCGGGGAGCTGTTTTTT
CDR3: CASSQMRTANTGELFF

J: TRBJ2-1
length: 11
D: NA
V: TRBV20-1
size: NA
DNA: TGCAGTGCTCCAGGGGTCTGGGAGCAGTTCTTC
CDR3: CSAPGVWEQFF

J: TRBJ1-1
length: 16
D: NA
V: TRBV7-9
size: NA
DNA: TGTGCCAGCAGCCCTCGGGCAGGGACCTTAAACACTGAAGCTTTCTTT
CDR3: CASSPRAGTLNTEAFF

J: TRBJ2-7
length: 14
D: NA
V: TRBV7-2
size: NA
DNA: TGTGCCAGCAGCTTACAGGGATCGCCCTACGAGCAGTACTTC
CDR3: CASSLQGSPYEQYF

J: TRBJ2-5
length: 15
D: TRBD1
V: TRBV18
size: NA
DNA: TGTGCCAGCTCACCCCGGACAGGGACGCCAGAGACCCAGTACTTC
CDR3: CASSPRTGTPETQYF

J: TRBJ2-1
length: 18
D: NA
V: TRBV4-1
size: NA
DNA: TGCGCCAGCAGCCAAGAAGAGGGCCAGCGCCCTTCCTACAATGAGCAGTTCTTC
CDR3: CASSQEEGQRPSYNEQFF

J: TRBJ2-5
length: 15
D: TRBD2
V: TRBV7-2
size: NA
DNA: TGTGCCAGCAGCCGACTTGGACTAGCGCAAGAGACCCAGTACTTC
CDR3: CASSRLGLAQETQYF

J: TRBJ1-3
length: 15
D: NA
V: TRBV7-2
size: NA
DNA: TGTGCCAGCAGCTCTTTTCAGGGGATCGGGAACACCATATATTTT
CDR3: CASSSFQGIGNTIYF

J: TRBJ2-2
length: 15
D: TRBD1
V: TRBV6-5
size: NA
DNA: TGTGCCAGCAGACACAAGGACAGGGGTACCGGGGAGCTGTTTTTT
CDR3: CASRHKDRGTGELFF

J: TRBJ2-7
length: 13
D: TRBD1
V: TRBV11-3
size: NA
DNA: TGTGCCAGCAGCTTAGTCAGGGGGCACGAGCAGTACTTC
CDR3: CASSLVRGHEQYF

J: TRBJ1-5
length: 13
D: NA
V: TRBV30
size: few
DNA: TGTGCCTGGAGTCTGGCAGGGGCTCAGCCCCAGCATTTT
CDR3: CAWSLAGAQPQHF

J: TRBJ1-5
length: 14
D: NA
V: TRBV5-8
size: NA
DNA: TGTGCCAGCAGCTTTTGGAGGGGCAATCAGCCCCAGCATTTT
CDR3: CASSFWRGNQPQHF

J: TRBJ1-1
length: 15
D: NA
V: TRBV28
size: NA
DNA: TGTGCCAGCAGCCCGTCAGGGGCAGGGGACACTGAAGCTTTCTTT
CDR3: CASSPSGAGDTEAFF

J: TRBJ1-1
length: 14
D: NA
V: TRBV30
size: NA
DNA: TGTGCCTGGAGACCACTCCCCATGAACACTGAAGCTTTCTTT
CDR3: CAWRPLPMNTEAFF

J: TRBJ2-7
length: 15
D: TRBD2
V: TRBV5-6
size: NA
DNA: TGTGCCAGCACCCAAGGACTAGCGAGGCTCTACGAGCAGTACTTC
CDR3: CASTQGLARLYEQYF

J: TRBJ2-5
length: 15
D: TRBD1
V: TRBV2
size: once
DNA: TGTGCCAGCAGGAAAGGACAGGGGGCATGGGAGACCCAGTACTTC
CDR3: CASRKGQGAWETQYF

J: TRBJ2-1
length: 14
D: TRBD2
V: TRBV6-5
size: NA
DNA: TGTGCCAGCACCAGGACTAGCGGGAGGTGGGAGCAGTTCTTC
CDR3: CASTRTSGRWEQFF

J: TRBJ2-2
length: 13
D: NA
V: TRBV5-1
size: NA
DNA: TGCGCCAGCCGACGGGGGAACACCGGGGAGCTGTTTTTT
CDR3: CASRRGNTGELFF

J: TRBJ2-2
length: 16
D: TRBD1
V: TRBV4-1
size: NA
DNA: TGCGCCAGCAGCCATGGGGACAGGGGGTTTTCCGGGGAGCTGTTTTTT
CDR3: CASSHGDRGFSGELFF

J: TRBJ2-5
length: 16
D: NA
V: TRBV7-2
size: NA
DNA: TGTGCCAGCAGCTTAAACGCCGGAATAACCTACGAGACCCAGTACTTC
CDR3: CASSLNAGITYETQYF

J: TRBJ1-2
length: 14
D: NA
V: TRBV18
size: NA
DNA: TGTGCCAGCTCACCACTGGCCGCTAACTATGGCTACACCTTC
CDR3: CASSPLAANYGYTF

J: TRBJ1-4
length: 13
D: NA
V: TRBV6-1
size: NA
DNA: TGTGCCAGCATGGTCAGGCCGAATGAAAAACTGTTTTTT
CDR3: CASMVRPNEKLFF

J: TRBJ1-4
length: 14
D: TRBD1
V: TRBV2
size: NA
DNA: TGTGCCAGCATTAAACAGGGGGTTGGTGAAAAACTGTTTTTT
CDR3: CASIKQGVGEKLFF

J: TRBJ1-2
length: 13
D: TRBD1
V: TRBV2
size: NA
DNA: TGTGCCTTCGAGGGACAGGGGGCTGGGGGCTACACCTTC
CDR3: CAFEGQGAGGYTF

J: TRBJ2-7
length: 14
D: TRBD1
V: TRBV6-1
size: NA
DNA: TGTGCCAGCAGTGAACGAGGGGGCCCCTACGAGCAGTACTTC
CDR3: CASSERGGPYEQYF

J: TRBJ2-3
length: 12
D: NA
V: TRBV2
size: NA
DNA: TGTGCCAGCAGTTCCAGGGCAGATACGCAGTATTTT
CDR3: CASSSRADTQYF

J: TRBJ1-4
length: 15
D: NA
V: TRBV6-1
size: once
DNA: TGTGCCAGCAGTGGGAGCCCGCCAACTAATGAAAAACTGTTTTTT
CDR3: CASSGSPPTNEKLFF

J: TRBJ1-6
length: 15
D: NA
V: TRBV19
size: NA
DNA: TGTGCCAGTAGTTCTCCGGACAGAAACAATTCACCCCTCCACTTT
CDR3: CASSSPDRNNSPLHF

J: TRBJ2-3
length: 15
D: TRBD1
V: TRBV11-2
size: NA
DNA: TGTGCCAGCAGCTCCAGACAGGGGGGCACAGATACGCAGTATTTT
CDR3: CASSSRQGGTDTQYF

J: TRBJ1-5
length: 11
D: NA
V: TRBV12-5
size: NA
DNA: TGTGCTAGTGGTCTGTATCAGCCCCAGCATTTT
CDR3: CASGLYQPQHF

J: TRBJ2-3
length: 17
D: TRBD1
V: TRBV2
size: NA
DNA: TGTGCCAGCAGGGGACAGGGGCCCGCCGGGAGGGCCTATACGCAGTATTTT
CDR3: CASRGQGPAGRAYTQYF

J: TRBJ1-2
length: 15
D: NA
V: TRBV5-1
size: NA
DNA: TGCGCCAGCAGCCTCGGCAGAGGCCCTAACTATGGCTACACCTTC
CDR3: CASSLGRGPNYGYTF

J: TRBJ2-7
length: 14
D: NA
V: TRBV6-5
size: NA
DNA: TGTGCCAGCAGCCCTAGGACAGTAACCTACGAGCAGTACTTC
CDR3: CASSPRTVTYEQYF

J: TRBJ2-5
length: 11
D: NA
V: TRBV20-1
size: NA
DNA: TGCAGTTGGGGACTGGGGGAGACCCAGTACTTC
CDR3: CSWGLGETQYF

J: TRBJ2-2
length: 16
D: NA
V: TRBV7-6
size: NA
DNA: TGTGCCAGCAGCCGATCCCACACGGAGAACACCGGGGAGCTGTTTTTT
CDR3: CASSRSHTENTGELFF

J: TRBJ2-3
length: 17
D: TRBD2
V: TRBV7-2
size: once
DNA: TGTGCCAGCAGCCCTCCGGGCGGGAGGACCCCTGGGGATACGCAGTATTTT
CDR3: CASSPPGGRTPGDTQYF

J: TRBJ1-4
length: 15
D: TRBD1
V: TRBV9
size: NA
DNA: TGTGCCAGCAGCCCGCGACAGGGAGTTGAGGAAAAACTGTTTTTT
CDR3: CASSPRQGVEEKLFF

J: TRBJ1-2
length: 12
D: NA
V: TRBV29-1
size: NA
DNA: TGCAGCACTACTGCAGGGGACTATGGCTACACCTTC
CDR3: CSTTAGDYGYTF

J: TRBJ2-3
length: 11
D: NA
V: TRBV29-1
size: NA
DNA: TGCAGCGGAGAGGGGGCAGATACGCAGTATTTT
CDR3: CSGEGADTQYF

J: TRBJ1-5
length: 12
D: NA
V: TRBV6-1
size: NA
DNA: TGTGCCAGCACTGGACAGCATCAGCCCCAGCATTTT
CDR3: CASTGQHQPQHF

J: TRBJ2-7
length: 11
D: NA
V: TRBV29-1
size: NA
DNA: TGCAGCGTTGTTGGGTCCTACGAGCAGTACTTC
CDR3: CSVVGSYEQYF

J: TRBJ2-1
length: 13
D: NA
V: TRBV7-2
size: NA
DNA: TGTGCCAGCAGCCCCTGGGACTCCCGGGATGGGTTCTTC
CDR3: CASSPWDSRDGFF

J: TRBJ1-3
length: 16
D: TRBD1
V: TRBV11-2
size: NA
DNA: TGTGCCAGCAGCCTTATCTCGACAGGGTCTGGAAACACCATATATTTT
CDR3: CASSLISTGSGNTIYF

J: TRBJ2-5
length: 17
D: NA
V: TRBV4-1
size: NA
DNA: TGCGCCAGCAGCCTCCAGAAAGGGCCCGGGGGTAGAGAGACCCAGTACTTC
CDR3: CASSLQKGPGGRETQYF

J: TRBJ1-3
length: 10
D: NA
V: TRBV10-3
size: once
DNA: TGTGCCATTAGGGGAAACACCATATATTTT
CDR3: CAIRGNTIYF

J: TRBJ1-2
length: 15
D: NA
V: TRBV4-2
size: NA
DNA: TGTGCCAGCAGCCAAGATGAGGGGACCGTCTATGGCTACACCTTC
CDR3: CASSQDEGTVYGYTF

J: TRBJ2-2
length: 15
D: TRBD1
V: TRBV19
size: NA
DNA: TGTGCCAGTAGTGCAGGGACAGCGAACACCGGGGAGCTGTTTTTT
CDR3: CASSAGTANTGELFF

J: TRBJ1-2
length: 14
D: TRBD1
V: TRBV6-5
size: NA
DNA: TGTGCCAGCAGTTCCCGACAGGGGTCTTATGGCTACACCTTC
CDR3: CASSSRQGSYGYTF